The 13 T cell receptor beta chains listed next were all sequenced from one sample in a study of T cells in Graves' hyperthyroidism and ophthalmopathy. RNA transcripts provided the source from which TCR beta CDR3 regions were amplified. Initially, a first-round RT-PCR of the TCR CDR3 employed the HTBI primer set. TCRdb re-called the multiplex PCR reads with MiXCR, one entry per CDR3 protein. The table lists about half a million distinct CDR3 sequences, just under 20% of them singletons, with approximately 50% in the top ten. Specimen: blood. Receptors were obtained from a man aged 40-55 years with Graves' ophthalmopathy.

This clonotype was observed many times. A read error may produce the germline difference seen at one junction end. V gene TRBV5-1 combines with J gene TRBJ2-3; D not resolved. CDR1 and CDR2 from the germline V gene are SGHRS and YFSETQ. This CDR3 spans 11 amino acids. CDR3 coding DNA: TGTGCCAGCAGCTTAGCAGATACGCAGTATTTT. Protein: CASSLADTQYF.

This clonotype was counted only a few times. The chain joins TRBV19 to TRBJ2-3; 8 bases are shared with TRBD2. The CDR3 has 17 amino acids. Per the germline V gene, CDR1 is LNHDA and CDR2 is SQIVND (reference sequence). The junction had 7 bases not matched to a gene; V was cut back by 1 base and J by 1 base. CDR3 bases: TGTGCCAGTAGTATAGTGGGGCAGACTAGCGGCACAGATACGCAGTATTTT. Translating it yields CASSIVGQTSGTDTQYF.

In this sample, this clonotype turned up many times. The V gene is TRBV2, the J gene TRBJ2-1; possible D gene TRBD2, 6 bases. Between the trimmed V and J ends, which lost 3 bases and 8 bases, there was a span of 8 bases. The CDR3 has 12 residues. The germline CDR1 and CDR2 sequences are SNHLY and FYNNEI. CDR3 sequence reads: CASSEGGHEQFF. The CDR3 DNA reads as TGTGCCAGCAGTGAGGGGGGTCATGAGCAGTTCTTC.

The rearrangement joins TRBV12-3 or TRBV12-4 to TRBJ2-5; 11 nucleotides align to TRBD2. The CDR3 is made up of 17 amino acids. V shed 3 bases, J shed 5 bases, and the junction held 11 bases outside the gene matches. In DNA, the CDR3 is TGTGCCAGCAGTTTTTCCCCTCTAGCGGGGGGCGGGGAGACCCAGTACTTC. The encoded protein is CASSFSPLAGGGETQYF.

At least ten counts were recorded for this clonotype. CDR3: CASSTLGQGHGYTF. The CDR3 DNA follows: TGTGCCAGCAGTACCCTTGGACAGGGACACGGCTACACCTTC. J is TRBJ1-2 and V is TRBV28, with TRBD1 matching 8 bases. After removal of 5 bases from V and 8 bases from J, the junction contained 10 bases not matched to a gene. The CDR3 totals 14 residues. Per the germline V gene, CDR1 is MDHEN and CDR2 is SYDVKM.

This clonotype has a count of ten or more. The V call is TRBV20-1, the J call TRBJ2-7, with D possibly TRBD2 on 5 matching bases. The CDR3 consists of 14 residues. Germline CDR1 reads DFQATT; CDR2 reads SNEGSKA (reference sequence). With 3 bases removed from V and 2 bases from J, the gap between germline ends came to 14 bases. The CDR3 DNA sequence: TGCAGTGCTAGGCCGGCAGCGGAGGCCTACGAGCAGTACTTC. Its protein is CSARPAAEAYEQYF.

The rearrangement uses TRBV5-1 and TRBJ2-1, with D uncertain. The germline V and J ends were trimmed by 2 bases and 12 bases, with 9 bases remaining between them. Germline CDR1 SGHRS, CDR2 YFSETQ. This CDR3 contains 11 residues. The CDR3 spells CASSFGQRQFF. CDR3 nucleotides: TGCGCCAGCAGCTTTGGGCAACGGCAGTTCTTC.

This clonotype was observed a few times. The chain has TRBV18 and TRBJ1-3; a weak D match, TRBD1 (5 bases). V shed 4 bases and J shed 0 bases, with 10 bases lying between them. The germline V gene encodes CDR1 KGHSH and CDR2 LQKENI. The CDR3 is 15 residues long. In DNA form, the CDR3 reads TGTGCCAGCTCACAAAGCCAGGGCTCTGGAAACACCATATATTTT. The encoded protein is CASSQSQGSGNTIYF. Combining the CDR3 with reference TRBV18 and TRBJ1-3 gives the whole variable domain NAGVMQNPRHLVRRRGQEARLRCSPMKGHSHVYWYRQLPEEGLKFMVYLQKENIIDESGMPKERFSAEFPKEGPSILRIQQVVRGDSAAYFCASSQSQGSGNTIYFGEGSWLTVV.

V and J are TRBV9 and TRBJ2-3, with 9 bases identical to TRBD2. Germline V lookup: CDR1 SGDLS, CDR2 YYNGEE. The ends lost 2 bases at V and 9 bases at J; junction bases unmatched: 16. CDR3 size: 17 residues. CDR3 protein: CASSVLSLAGATNTQYF. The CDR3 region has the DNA TGTGCCAGCAGCGTTCTTTCCTTAGCGGGAGCAACCAACACGCAGTATTTT.

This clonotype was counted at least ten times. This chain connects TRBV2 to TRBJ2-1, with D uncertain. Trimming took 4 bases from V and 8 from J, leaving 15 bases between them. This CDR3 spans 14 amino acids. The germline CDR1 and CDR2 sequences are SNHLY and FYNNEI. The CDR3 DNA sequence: TGTGCCAGCAGTGGGGTACAGTCCCCCGATGAGCAGTTCTTC. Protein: CASSGVQSPDEQFF.

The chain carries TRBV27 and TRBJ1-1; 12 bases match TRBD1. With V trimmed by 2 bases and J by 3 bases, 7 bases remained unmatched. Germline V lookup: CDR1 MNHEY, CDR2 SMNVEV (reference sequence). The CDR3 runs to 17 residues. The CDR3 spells CASSLAGQGAWDTEAFF. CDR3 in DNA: TGTGCCAGCAGTTTAGCGGGACAGGGGGCATGGGACACTGAAGCTTTCTTT.

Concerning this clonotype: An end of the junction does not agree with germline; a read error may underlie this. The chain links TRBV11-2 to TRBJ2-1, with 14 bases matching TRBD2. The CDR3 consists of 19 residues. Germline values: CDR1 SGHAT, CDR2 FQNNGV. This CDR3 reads CASSQDSRGTSGRGHEQFF. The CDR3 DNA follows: TGCGCCAGCAGCCAAGATAGTCGCGGGACTAGCGGGAGAGGGCATGAGCAGTTCTTC.

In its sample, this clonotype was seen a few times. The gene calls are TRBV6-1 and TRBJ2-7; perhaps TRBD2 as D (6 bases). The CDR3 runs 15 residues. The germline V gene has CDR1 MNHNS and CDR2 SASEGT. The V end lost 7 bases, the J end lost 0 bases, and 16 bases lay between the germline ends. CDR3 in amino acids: CASKSIAASSYEQYF. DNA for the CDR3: TGTGCCAGCAAGTCCATAGCGGCAAGCTCCTACGAGCAGTACTTC.